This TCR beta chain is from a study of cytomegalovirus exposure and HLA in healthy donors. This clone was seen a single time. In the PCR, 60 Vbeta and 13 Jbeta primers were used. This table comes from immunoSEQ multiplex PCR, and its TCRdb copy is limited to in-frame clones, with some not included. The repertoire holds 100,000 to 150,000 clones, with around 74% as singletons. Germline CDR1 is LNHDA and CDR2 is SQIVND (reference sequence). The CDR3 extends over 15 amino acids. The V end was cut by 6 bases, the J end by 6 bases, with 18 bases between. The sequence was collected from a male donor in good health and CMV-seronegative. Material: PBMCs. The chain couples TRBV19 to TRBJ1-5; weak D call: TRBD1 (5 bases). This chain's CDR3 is CASRLYSGIFQPQHF. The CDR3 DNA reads TGTGCCAGTAGGCTGTACTCAGGGATTTTTCAGCCCCAGCATTTT.